This T cell receptor (beta chain) was profiled in a study of blood T cell repertoires in COVID-19. Turning to the study itself: T cells, B-cell-depleted T cells, or PBMCs supplied cDNA or gDNA.

Authors' processing steps: How many nucleated cells were present was estimated from reference gene primer amplification. Profiling relied on immunoSEQ multiplex PCR, and the TCRdb table lists in-frame clones only, not all of them. That table furnishes V, J and clone size, whereas the DNA furnished D and trimming. The data contain 130,000 or so clones, approximately 70% of them seen just once; the ten biggest clones take up approximately 2%. The CDR3 has 15 residues. V dropped 1 base and J dropped 4 bases, with 13 bases sitting between them. The germline CDR1 and CDR2 sequences are LGHNA and YSLEER. This rearrangement joins TRBV4-3 to TRBJ1-2, with D possibly TRBD1 on 5 matching bases. The sequencing input was peripheral blood. This TCR derives from a woman in her 70s with acute or convalescent COVID-19. CDR3 bases: TGCGCCAGCAGCCAAGCCGGAGACAGCAGCTATGGCTACACCTTC. Translating gives CASSQAGDSSYGYTF.